The source of this T cell receptor beta chain is a study of T-cell memory formation after mild COVID-19. Overall study results and limits: The CD4+ clones that contracted clustered mainly within CM and EM, and the CD8+ clones concentrated in EMRA. In pre-infection memory, a portion of responding clones appeared, which suggested that cross-reactive memory joined.

V dropped 6 bases and J dropped 5; count of bases not matched to a gene: 10. CDR3 length: 15 residues. TCRdb reprocessed the 5' RACE reads with MiXCR, giving one entry per CDR3 protein. The table includes 250,000 to 350,000 distinct CDR3 sequences, roughly an eighth detected once. Note on this clonotype: As yet, its antigen is unknown.

Sequencing input: PBMCs or a T cell subset sorted from them (not recorded which). The chain joins TRBV12-3 or TRBV12-4 to TRBJ1-2; 9 bases match TRBD1. The TCR was taken from a man between 18 and 29 years old who had mild COVID-19 (a few samples of this study predate the infection). Cell type and time point are not known. CDR3 in amino acids: CASSPRTGAVYGYTF. In DNA, the CDR3 is TGTGCCAGCAGCCCGAGGACAGGGGCGGTGTATGGCTACACCTTC.